This entry lists 21 T cell receptor beta chains sequenced from one sample in a study of radiotherapy plus CTLA-4 blockade in lung cancer (dated by TCRdb to the late 2010s). The method behind the library was the immunoSEQ multiplex PCR assay. TCRdb stores this immuneACCESS table with in-frame sequences only. Part of the clones is absent; in the studies checked, under half of the shortfall reflects unresolved V genes, and no reason is known for the rest. Across this sample there are 43,000 or so clones, with roughly 59% seen only once. The top ten hold roughly 18% of the sample. This sample comprised peripheral blood, obtained from a patient treated with radiotherapy plus ipilimumab. These receptors were taken from a human donor with non-small cell lung cancer who had a partial response to radiotherapy plus ipilimumab.

There are a few counts of this clone. The V and J genes are TRBV9 and TRBJ2-7, with a possible D match to TRBD2 (5 bases). Germline lookup yields CDR1 SGDLS and CDR2 YYNGEE. The germline V and J ends were trimmed by 0 bases and 6 bases, with 10 bases remaining between them. The CDR3 covers 13 residues. In DNA, the CDR3 is TGTGCCAGCAGCGTAGCGGGGTGGGGCGAGCAGTACTTC. Translation gives CASSVAGWGEQYF.

The rearrangement joins TRBV19 to TRBJ2-5, with D perhaps matching TRBD2 (6 bases). V lost 5 bases and J 5 bases, leaving 15 bases between the germline ends. The CDR3 is 14 amino acids. Germline V gives CDR1 LNHDA, CDR2 SQIVND (reference sequence). CDR3 loop: CASSRGNAGETQYF. CDR3 nucleotides: TGTGCCAGTAGTCGGGGGAACGCGGGGGAGACCCAGTACTTC.

V gene TRBV7-8 combines with J gene TRBJ2-1; 10 nucleotides line up with TRBD1. After removal of 3 bases from V and 9 bases from J, the junction contained 8 bases not matched to a gene. Germline assignment: CDR1 SGHVS and CDR2 FQNEAQ. The CDR3 totals 15 residues. The CDR3 loop is CASSLAGTGVGEQFF. The CDR3 DNA reads TGTGCCAGCAGCTTGGCCGGGACAGGGGTTGGTGAGCAGTTCTTC.

This clone turned up a few times. The CDR3, as DNA: TGTGCCAGCAGCTTAGGACAGGGTTACAGCAATCAGCCCCAGCATTTT. Protein: CASSLGQGYSNQPQHF. The chain uses TRBV7-9 and TRBJ1-5; TRBD1 aligns across 7 bases. CDR1 SEHNR and CDR2 FQNEAQ come from the germline V gene (reference sequence). This CDR3 region has 16 residues. The J segment lost 1 base and the V segment lost 1 base, leaving 4 bases of the junction unmatched.

The chain links TRBV7-8 to TRBJ2-3; D gene uncertain. V dropped 5 bases and J dropped 6 bases, with 9 bases sitting between them. This CDR3 has 12 amino acids. Per the germline V gene, CDR1 is SGHVS and CDR2 is FQNEAQ. CDR3 amino acids: CASSLAADTQYF. The CDR3 bases are TGTGCCAGCAGCCTCGCAGCGGATACGCAGTATTTT.

The chain couples TRBV11-1 to TRBJ2-3, with a tentative D call TRBD1 (5 bases). Trimming left V 5 bases short and J 2 bases short, with 14 bases between. The length of the CDR3 is 15 residues. Germline V lookup: CDR1 SGHAT, CDR2 FQDESV (reference sequence). The CDR3 DNA follows: TGTGCCAGCAGCCCGGAAACAGGAGACACAGATACGCAGTATTTT. It encodes CASSPETGDTDTQYF. Full variable domain (rest looked up from reference TRBV11-1 and TRBJ2-3): EAEVAQSPRYKITEKSQAVAFWCDPISGHATLYWYRQILGQGPELLVQFQDESVVDDSQLPKDRFSAERLKGVDSTLKIQPAELGDSAMYLCASSPETGDTDTQYFGPGTRLTVL.

V and J are TRBV27 and TRBJ2-7; no clear D. Trimming removed 2 bases from V and 2 bases from J, with 7 bases in between. CDR1 and CDR2 from the germline V gene are MNHEY and SMNVEV (reference sequence). This CDR3 has 13 amino acids. The CDR3 DNA is TGTGCCAGCAGTTTAAATAGAGCCTACGAGCAGTACTTC. Its translation: CASSLNRAYEQYF.

This chain links TRBV6-6 with TRBJ2-1; the match to TRBD1 covers 8 bases. The CDR3 runs 13 residues. Germline V gene lookup returns CDR1 MNHNY and CDR2 SVGAGI (reference sequence). V was clipped by 5 bases and J by 8 bases; unmatched bases: 5. This chain's CDR3 is CASSIQGADEQFF. CDR3 sequence (DNA): TGTGCCAGCAGTATCCAGGGGGCCGATGAGCAGTTCTTC.

Remarks on this clone: A read error is the likely source, as a far larger clone sits one nucleotide away. Within the sample, other DNA sequences also encode this same CDR3. The J gene is TRBJ1-2, the V gene TRBV10-3, with no clear D. The length of the CDR3 is 16 residues. The germline CDR1 and CDR2 sequences are ENHRY and SYGVKD. The CDR3 nucleotides are TGTGCCAGCAGTGAAGAGCAAAAACTTCTAACCTATGGCTACACCTTC. Encoded protein: CASSEEQKLLTYGYTF.

J is TRBJ2-7 and V is TRBV6-1, with D possibly matching TRBD2 (5 bases). The ends were cut back, 6 bases at V and 7 bases at J, with 22 bases in the middle. Germline values: CDR1 MNHNS, CDR2 SASEGT. The CDR3 extends over 15 amino acids. CDR3 residues: CASSYQASTSGEQYF. CDR3 bases: TGTGCCAGCAGCTACCAGGCATCTACCTCGGGGGAGCAGTACTTC.

The rearrangement joins TRBV29-1 to TRBJ2-7, with 9 bases fitting TRBD1. J lost 3 bases, V lost 5 bases, and 5 bases had no gene match. The germline V gene encodes CDR1 SQVTM and CDR2 ANQGSEA. This CDR3 has 13 amino acids. The CDR3 DNA sequence: TGCAGCGTTACGGGACAGGGTCACTACGAGCAGTACTTC. Its translation: CSVTGQGHYEQYF.

This chain links TRBV30 with TRBJ2-1, with D tentatively TRBD2 (6 bases). V lost 7 bases and J 9 bases, leaving 22 bases between the germline ends. CDR1 and CDR2 (germline): GTSNPN, SVGIG (reference sequence). This CDR3 comprises 14 residues. CDR3 region: CASKFGQLAGEQFF. The DNA of the CDR3 is TGTGCCTCGAAATTTGGGCAACTAGCAGGTGAGCAGTTCTTC.

The chain's CDR3 is CASSEQGATLLSEQFF. The CDR3 DNA reads as TGTGCCAGCAGTGAGCAAGGGGCTACCCTTCTAAGTGAGCAGTTCTTC. The chain couples TRBV2 to TRBJ2-1, with D tentatively TRBD1 (5 bases). Looked up from germline, CDR1 is SNHLY and CDR2 is FYNNEI. The CDR3 contains 16 residues. Trimming took off 3 bases at V and 9 bases at J, with 21 bases between the two ends.

The chain recombines TRBV6-6 with TRBJ1-6; 8 positions agree with TRBD1. This CDR3 is built from 13 residues. The germline CDR1 and CDR2 sequences are MNHNY and SVGAGI (reference sequence). The ends lost 8 bases at V and 13 bases at J; junction bases unmatched: 10. CDR3 DNA sequence: TGTGCCAGCCAGGACAGGGCCTCAGGTCCCCTCCACTTT. Protein product: CASQDRASGPLHF.

This clone showed up just a few times. V usage is TRBV6-6 and J usage is TRBJ1-4; D not resolved. The germline CDR1 and CDR2 sequences are MNHNY and SVGAGI (reference sequence). This CDR3 spans 13 amino acids. With 5 bases removed from V and 12 bases from J, the gap between germline ends came to 16 bases. The CDR3 region has the DNA TGTGCCAGCAGTGCAGGACCCTACGGGGAACTGTTTTTT. The encoded protein is CASSAGPYGELFF.

V gene TRBV4-1 combines with J gene TRBJ2-2, with a possible D match to TRBD1 (6 bases). Germline CDR1 reads MGHRA; CDR2 reads YSYEKL. The CDR3 contains 18 residues. V was pared by 4 bases and J by 7 bases, with 25 bases between. This CDR3 is CASSPVGRGIEVVGELFF. CDR3 sequence (DNA): TGCGCCAGCAGCCCAGTGGGTAGGGGGATCGAGGTTGTCGGGGAGCTGTTTTTT.

V usage is TRBV5-1 and J usage is TRBJ2-5, with 9 bases aligning to TRBD1. The CDR3 loop spans 15 amino acids. The J segment lost 6 bases and the V segment lost 0 bases, leaving 6 bases of the junction unmatched. CDR1 SGHRS and CDR2 YFSETQ come from the germline V gene. CDR3 sequence (DNA): TGCGCCAGCAGCTTGGGACAGGGGGGGCTCCAGACCCAGTACTTC. It encodes CASSLGQGGLQTQYF.

The chain employs TRBV9 and TRBJ1-1; D call uncertain. The germline V gene has CDR1 SGDLS and CDR2 YYNGEE. The V end lost 0 bases, the J end lost 5 bases, and 8 bases lay between the germline ends. The CDR3 loop spans 13 amino acids. Written as DNA, the CDR3 is TGTGCCAGCAGCGTAGGGCCGGAGACTGAAGCTTTCTTT. It translates to CASSVGPETEAFF.

This sequence joins TRBV7-3 and TRBJ2-7; 8 bases are shared with TRBD1. The CDR3 totals 14 residues. The V gene end was trimmed by 1 base and the J gene end by 7 bases; junction bases not matched to a gene: 6. The germline V gene encodes CDR1 SGHTA and CDR2 FQGTGA. The CDR3 bases are TGTGCCAGCAGCTTAAGGCAGGGGGCAGAAGAGCAGTACTTC. Translated, it gives CASSLRQGAEEQYF.

This clone is termed medium-sized. V and J are TRBV6-5 and TRBJ2-1; no reliable D call. CDR3 size: 15 residues. V dropped 6 bases and J dropped 1 base, with 13 bases sitting between them. Germline CDR1 MNHEY, CDR2 SVGAGI. CDR3 loop: CASSIYRTSYNEQFF. CDR3 in DNA: TGTGCCAGCAGCATCTACAGAACTTCCTACAATGAGCAGTTCTTC.

This rearrangement joins TRBV19 to TRBJ1-3, with TRBD1 identical over 8 bases. CDR3 length equals 14 residues. The V gene's germline CDR1 is LNHDA and CDR2 SQIVND (reference sequence). Germline trimming cut 11 bases from V and 0 bases from J; bases unmatched to any gene: 6. CDR3 nucleotide sequence: TGTGCCCTACGGACAGGGATCTCTGGAAACACCATATATTTT. Protein product: CALRTGISGNTIYF. Drawing the rest from reference TRBV19 and TRBJ1-3, the complete variable domain is DGGITQSPKYLFRKEGQNVTLSCEQNLNHDAMYWYRQDPGQGLRLIYYSQIVNDFQKGDIAEGYSVSREKKESFPLTVTSAQKNPTAFYLCALRTGISGNTIYFGEGSWLTVV.